This T cell receptor beta chain was documented in a study of identical twins. This clonotype was seen at least ten times. The antigen is unknown. V lost 5 bases to trimming and J lost 4 bases; unmatched junction nucleotides: 10. Germline V CDR1 and CDR2: DFQATT, SNEGSKA (reference sequence). The CDR3 is made up of 14 amino acids. Study results and caveats: Models came in too low on out-of-frame TCR alpha sharing in monozygotic twins. Insertions ran lower in abundant cord blood beta clonotypes, though not in memory repertoires.

TCRdb re-derived calls from the 5' RACE reads in MiXCR, one entry per CDR3 protein. The table has 210,000 or so distinct CDR3 sequences, less than 8% seen once. These data are also associated with another study on yellow fever vaccine responses in identical twins.

The chain has TRBV20-1 and TRBJ2-7; 8 bases are a match to TRBD1. The sequence derives from a woman younger than 35 in good health. Sequences were obtained from memory (CD45RO+) T cells sorted from blood. The CDR3 nucleotides are TGCAGTGCTGGGGGACAGGCCCTAATATACGAGCAGTACTTC. Its translation: CSAGGQALIYEQYF.